The 14 T cell receptor beta chains below come from one sample, sequenced in a study of CXCR3-negative and CXCR3-positive naive CD8 T cells. Through 5' RACE with UMI labels, the TRB cDNA libraries were prepared. TCRdb re-called the 5' RACE reads and catalogs CDR3 proteins one per entry, DNA excluded. Its listing shows roughly 6,200 distinct CDR3 sequences. The source material was naive CXCR3- CD8+ T cells from blood. The subset is: CD45RO-CCR7+CD27+CD95- naive CD8+ T cells lacking CXCR3 (TNR3-). The origin of the receptors is a human donor in good health. Some clones in this sample may be carry-over from other donors' samples.

This clonotype is identified as medium-sized from frequency. The V call is TRBV2, the J call TRBJ2-1; the TCRdb call, TRBD2, lacks DNA for checking. The CDR3 is 15 residues long. Per the germline V gene, CDR1 is SNHLY and CDR2 is FYNNEI. The CDR3 loop is CASSEALLAGVEQFF.

This clonotype registers medium-sized by frequency. The V gene is TRBV11-2, the J gene TRBJ2-1; TCRdb names TRBD2, which stays unverified in the absence of DNA. In germline, CDR1 is SGHAT, CDR2 FQNNGV. The CDR3 is 17 residues long. The CDR3: CASSSGTSGNVYNEQFF.

This clonotype ranks as medium-sized in terms of frequency. This rearrangement joins TRBV6-5 to TRBJ2-1. The germline V gene has CDR1 MNHEY and CDR2 SVGAGI. This CDR3 spans 14 amino acids. CDR3 sequence: CASSYRSSYNEQFF.

The rearrangement links TRBV7-9 to TRBJ1-1; TCRdb designates TRBD1, a call that cannot be tested without DNA. Germline V gene lookup returns CDR1 SEHNR and CDR2 FQNEAQ (reference sequence). The CDR3 runs to 15 residues. This CDR3 reads CASSSDRDMNTEAFF.

The rearrangement uses TRBV11-3 and TRBJ2-1; TCRdb indicates TRBD1, and absent DNA this call remains unverified. The CDR3 extends over 15 amino acids. Germline V gene lookup returns CDR1 SGHNT and CDR2 YENEEA. CDR3 sequence: CASSTYRDTYNEQFF.

In terms of frequency, this clonotype is medium-sized. This chain connects TRBV12-3 or TRBV12-4 to TRBJ1-1; TCRdb lists TRBD1, though no DNA is available to test this call. There are 14 residues in the CDR3. The CDR3 sequence: CASTSGTANTEAFF.

The chain recombines TRBV5-6 with TRBJ1-5. The germline V gene encodes CDR1 SGHDT and CDR2 YYEEEE. The CDR3 runs to 14 residues. The CDR3 spells CASSFRVGNQPQHF.

The chain combines TRBV11-2 with TRBJ1-1. This CDR3 is 14 amino acids long. Germline V gene sequence: CDR1 SGHAT, CDR2 FQNNGV. CDR3: CASSSVGLASEAFF.

This clonotype registers medium-sized by frequency. V usage is TRBV29-1 and J usage is TRBJ2-4; checking the TCRdb D call of TRBD1 is not possible without DNA. The CDR3 consists of 14 residues. Germline lookup yields CDR1 SQVTM and CDR2 ANQGSEA. The CDR3 loop reads CSVTGGADKNIQYF.

This clonotype is classed as medium-sized by frequency. V gene TRBV5-6 combines with J gene TRBJ1-5. CDR3 length equals 14 residues. Germline CDR1 and CDR2: SGHDT and YYEEEE. CDR3 residues: CASSLVAGNQPQHF.

The chain joins TRBV28 to TRBJ2-3. CDR3 length equals 14 residues. In germline, CDR1 is MDHEN, CDR2 SYDVKM. The CDR3 spells CASSHSEGTDTQYF.

The CDR3 region is CSVGQGNTEAFF. V gene TRBV29-1 combines with J gene TRBJ1-1. The germline gives CDR1 SQVTM, CDR2 ANQGSEA. This CDR3 is built from 12 residues.

The chain links TRBV20-1 to TRBJ2-3; TCRdb gives TRBD1 as the D gene, but with no DNA this cannot be confirmed. The V gene's germline CDR1 is DFQATT and CDR2 SNEGSKA (reference sequence). The CDR3 length is 15 residues. The CDR3 loop reads CSARDQRGPTDTQYF.

This chain links TRBV7-8 with TRBJ2-3. Germline V gene data show CDR1 as SGHVS and CDR2 as FQNEAQ. There are 14 residues in the CDR3. The CDR3 is CASSHLGGTDTQYF.